This note documents a single T cell receptor beta chain sequence. The data are from a study of CD8 T cells in Susac syndrome. The CDR3 length is 14 residues. The V gene lost 2 bases and the J gene lost 5 bases, with 10 bases spanning the gap. Germline V CDR1 and CDR2: MNHNS, SASEGT. When the RNA was reverse transcribed, random hexamers were used with an input of roughly 0.45 to 1 ug. TCRdb redid the calling of the immunoSEQ multiplex PCR reads with MiXCR, one entry per CDR3 protein. The sample shows about 210,000 distinct CDR3 sequences, 95% of them seen only once. The study used treatment-naive patients who had stable or active relapsing-remitting disease as multiple sclerosis controls.

The clonotype was recovered from a human donor with multiple sclerosis. The chain employs TRBV6-1 and TRBJ2-1, with D uncertain. The sequencing input was CD4+ T cells from PBMCs. CDR3 amino acids: CASSESVRDNEQFF. Here the CDR3 DNA reads TGTGCCAGCAGTGAATCCGTGCGCGACAATGAGCAGTTCTTC.